The text below deals with one T cell receptor (beta chain). Time point: sample taken at primary tumor resection. Extraction of whole RNA from tumor, nontumor lung or frozen PBMC preceded unsorted sequencing. From the 5' RACE reads, TCRdb called clonotypes with MiXCR, one entry per CDR3 protein. The table shows approximately 52,000 distinct CDR3 sequences, with about 7% occurring only once. The entry originates in a study of spatial heterogeneity in lung cancer. Germline lookup yields CDR1 SGHTA and CDR2 FQGNSA. This CDR3 region has 15 residues. The germline V and J ends were trimmed by 5 bases and 5 bases, with 13 bases remaining between them.

The chain joins TRBV7-2 to TRBJ1-6; D gene uncertain. The source material was PBMCs, sampled at surgery. This TCR came from a female donor with early-stage non-small cell lung cancer. CDR3 coding DNA: TGTGCCAGCAGCAGAAGACCGAGTAATAATTCACCCCTCCACTTT. Residues: CASSRRPSNNSPLHF.